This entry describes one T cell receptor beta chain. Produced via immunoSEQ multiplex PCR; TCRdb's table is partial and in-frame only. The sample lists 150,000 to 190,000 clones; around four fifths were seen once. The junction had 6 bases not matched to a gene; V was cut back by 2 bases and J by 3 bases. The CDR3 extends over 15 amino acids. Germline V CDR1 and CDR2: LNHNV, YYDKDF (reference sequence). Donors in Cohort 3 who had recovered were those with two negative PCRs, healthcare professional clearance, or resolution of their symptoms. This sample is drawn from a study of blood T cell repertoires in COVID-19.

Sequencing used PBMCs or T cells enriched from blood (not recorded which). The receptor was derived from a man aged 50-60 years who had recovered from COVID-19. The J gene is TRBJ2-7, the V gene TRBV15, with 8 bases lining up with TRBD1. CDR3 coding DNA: TGTGCCACCAGCAGAAGACAGGGGCACAACTACGAGCAGTACTTC. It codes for CATSRRQGHNYEQYF.